This is a list of T cell receptor beta chains from one sample in a study of cytomegalovirus exposure and HLA in healthy donors. Generated by immunoSEQ multiplex PCR, the TCRdb table keeps only in-frame clones and is missing some. The table for this sample gives roughly 54,000 clones. Sequencing was performed on PBMCs. These receptors were obtained from a woman in her twenties or thirties in good health and CMV-seropositive. The CDR3 runs from the conserved cysteine through the conserved F or W. The D gene is left open where the match is weak. Clone size, where shown, is once, few, many, or a class for clones that have expanded.

D,J,size,V,CDR3,DNA
TRBD1,TRBJ2-7,-,TRBV2,CASSERRGQGTYEQYF,TGTGCCAGCAGTGAAAGGCGGGGACAGGGAACCTACGAGCAGTACTTC
-,TRBJ2-2,-,TRBV7-7,CASSLDSWGELFF,TGTGCTAGCAGCTTAGACAGCTGGGGGGAGCTGTTTTTT
-,TRBJ2-7,-,TRBV5-1,CASSLVGQGREQYF,TGCGCCAGCAGCTTGGTGGGCCAGGGCCGCGAGCAGTACTTC
-,TRBJ1-1,-,TRBV15,CATSRAGVGNTEAFF,TGTGCCACCAGCAGAGCAGGGGTCGGGAACACTGAAGCTTTCTTT
TRBD2,TRBJ2-5,-,TRBV12-5,CASGTSSGSAETQYF,TGTGCTAGTGGTACGTCTAGCGGGAGCGCGGAGACCCAGTACTTC
TRBD2,TRBJ2-7,-,TRBV10-1,CASSESPLATYEQYF,TGCGCCAGCAGTGAGTCGCCACTAGCGACATACGAGCAGTACTTC
-,TRBJ1-2,-,TRBV28,CASSLSIGGRSGGYTF,TGTGCCAGCAGTTTATCGATCGGGGGGCGCTCAGGGGGCTACACCTTC
TRBD2,TRBJ2-2,-,TRBV19,CASSITFGTSGSAGELFF,TGTGCCAGTAGTATTACGTTCGGGACTAGCGGGAGTGCCGGGGAGCTGTTTTTT
TRBD1,TRBJ2-1,-,TRBV6-1,CASLDRGPDNEQFF,TGTGCCAGCTTAGACAGGGGCCCCGACAATGAGCAGTTCTTC
TRBD2,TRBJ2-4,-,TRBV9,CASSVGLAGAKLENIQYF,TGTGCCAGCAGCGTGGGACTAGCGGGAGCTAAATTGGAAAACATTCAGTACTTC
TRBD2,TRBJ2-7,-,TRBV7-2,CASSLAGGTYEQYF,TGTGCCAGCAGCTTAGCGGGGGGGACCTACGAGCAGTACTTC
-,TRBJ1-4,-,TRBV5-1,CASSLGSATNEKLFF,TGCGCCAGCAGCTTGGGGTCGGCAACTAATGAAAAACTGTTTTTT
-,TRBJ2-5,-,TRBV11-3,CASSLTAAEETQYF,TGTGCCAGCAGCCTCACAGCGGCAGAGGAGACCCAGTACTTC
TRBD1,TRBJ1-1,medium-sized,TRBV10-3,CAISESSTGGVTEAFF,TGTGCCATCAGTGAGTCTTCGACAGGGGGAGTGACTGAAGCTTTCTTT
TRBD1,TRBJ2-7,-,TRBV18,CASSYLFGTGMDEQYF,TGTGCCAGCTCATACCTTTTCGGGACAGGGATGGACGAGCAGTACTTC
-,TRBJ1-2,-,TRBV5-1,CASSLERADYGYTF,TGCGCCAGCAGCTTGGAGCGGGCCGACTATGGCTACACCTTC
-,TRBJ1-3,-,TRBV12-5,CASGQRGGLGNTIYF,TGTGCTAGTGGTCAAAGGGGGGGTCTTGGAAACACCATATATTTT
TRBD1,TRBJ1-1,-,TRBV11-3,CASSSTGGVTEAFF,TGTGCCAGCAGCTCCACAGGGGGGGTTACTGAAGCTTTCTTT
-,TRBJ1-6,-,TRBV7-2,CASSLAGPPNSPLHF,TGTGCCAGCAGCTTAGCTGGGCCACCTAATTCACCCCTCCACTTT
-,TRBJ2-6,-,TRBV9,CASSDMSGANVLTF,TGTGCCAGCAGCGACATGTCTGGGGCCAACGTCCTGACTTTC
-,TRBJ2-1,-,TRBV29-1,CSGRRAYNEQFF,TGCAGCGGGCGGAGGGCCTACAATGAGCAGTTCTTC
TRBD1,TRBJ1-2,-,TRBV5-1,CASSSTGVGYGYTF,TGCGCCAGCAGCTCAACAGGGGTAGGCTATGGCTACACCTTC
-,TRBJ2-1,-,TRBV4-1,CASSQGRGGASSYNEQFF,TGCGCCAGCAGCCAAGGACGTGGGGGGGCGAGCTCCTACAATGAGCAGTTCTTC
-,TRBJ2-5,-,TRBV4-2,CASSPGLYQETQYF,TGTGCCAGCAGCCCGGGACTGTACCAAGAGACCCAGTACTTC
-,TRBJ2-3,-,TRBV5-1,CASSLVRGGGGTDTQYF,TGCGCCAGCAGCTTGGTACGGGGCGGGGGCGGCACAGATACGCAGTATTTT
-,TRBJ2-6,-,TRBV4-2,CASSQDFQLLQTNSGANVLTF,TGTGCCAGCAGCCAAGATTTTCAATTGTTGCAAACTAATTCTGGGGCCAACGTCCTGACTTTC
-,TRBJ1-5,-,TRBV4-1,CASSQDDRGQNQPQHF,TGCGCCAGCAGCCAAGATGATAGGGGTCAGAATCAGCCCCAGCATTTT
TRBD1,TRBJ1-2,-,TRBV5-5,CASSLTGEGYGYTF,TGTGCCAGCAGCCTGACAGGGGAAGGCTATGGCTACACCTTC
-,TRBJ2-1,-,TRBV9,CASSVEDSSDNEQFF,TGTGCCAGCAGCGTAGAAGATAGCTCCGACAATGAGCAGTTCTTC
-,TRBJ2-1,-,TRBV7-9,CASSKPRAGQLLDNEQFF,TGTGCCAGCAGTAAACCCCGGGCGGGACAGCTCCTAGACAATGAGCAGTTCTTC
TRBD2,TRBJ2-1,-,TRBV30,CAGVSGDLSYNEQFF,TGTGCCGGGGTTAGCGGGGATCTTTCCTACAATGAGCAGTTCTTC
-,TRBJ2-2,-,TRBV5-1,CASSLAPVNTGELFF,TGCGCCAGCAGCTTGGCCCCCGTGAACACCGGGGAGCTGTTTTTT
TRBD1,TRBJ2-1,-,TRBV18,CASSQLGQGAYNEQFF,TGTGCCAGCTCTCAACTAGGACAGGGGGCCTACAATGAGCAGTTCTTC
-,TRBJ2-2,-,TRBV14,CASRGLTTGELFF,TGTGCCAGCAGAGGACTTACCACCGGGGAGCTGTTTTTT
-,TRBJ2-7,-,TRBV5-1,CASSLNSDSYEQYF,TGCGCCAGCAGCTTGAATAGCGACTCCTACGAGCAGTACTTC
TRBD2,TRBJ2-7,-,TRBV19,CASSFGASGRYEQYF,TGTGCCAGTAGTTTCGGAGCAAGCGGGAGGTACGAGCAGTACTTC
TRBD1,TRBJ1-2,-,TRBV28,CASSETGTLYGYTF,TGTGCCAGCAGTGAGACAGGGACTCTATATGGCTACACCTTC
-,TRBJ1-2,-,TRBV20-1,CSASRGSGYTF,TGCAGTGCTAGTAGGGGTTCTGGCTACACCTTC
-,TRBJ2-4,-,TRBV5-1,CASSFAEAGNIQYF,TGCGCCAGCAGCTTTGCGGAGGCTGGAAACATTCAGTACTTC
TRBD1,TRBJ2-1,-,TRBV5-6,CASSRGWGQGLSEQFF,TGTGCCAGCAGCCGGGGGTGGGGACAGGGCCTTAGTGAGCAGTTCTTC
-,TRBJ1-2,-,TRBV7-9,CASGWREYGYTF,TGTGCCAGCGGTTGGAGGGAGTATGGCTACACCTTC
-,TRBJ1-2,-,TRBV5-4,CASSRRGAGDYGYTF,TGTGCCAGCAGCAGACGGGGGGCGGGGGACTATGGCTACACCTTC
TRBD1,TRBJ2-7,-,TRBV11-3,CASSLVRQGAYEQYF,TGTGCCAGCAGCTTGGTTCGGCAGGGGGCTTACGAGCAGTACTTC
-,TRBJ2-2,-,TRBV30,CAWSPSWNTGELFF,TGTGCCTGGAGTCCCTCGTGGAACACCGGGGAGCTGTTTTTT
TRBD1,TRBJ1-3,-,TRBV9,CASSAHNRGATGNTIYF,TGTGCCAGCAGCGCGCACAACAGGGGAGCGACTGGAAACACCATATATTTT
-,TRBJ2-7,-,TRBV27,CASRFVRAGSGSYEQYF,TGTGCCAGCCGTTTCGTTCGGGCAGGGTCTGGCTCCTACGAGCAGTACTTC
-,TRBJ1-4,-,TRBV6-1,CASSMPGQYNEKLFF,TGTGCCAGCAGCATGCCAGGGCAGTATAATGAAAAACTGTTTTTT
-,TRBJ2-2,-,TRBV2,CASSGSGFELFF,TGTGCCAGCAGCGGGTCTGGGTTCGAGCTGTTTTTT
TRBD2,TRBJ2-1,-,TRBV19,CASSTLAGVSNEQFF,TGTGCCAGTAGTACTTTAGCGGGAGTTTCCAATGAGCAGTTCTTC